The T cell receptor beta chain described here comes from a study of cytotoxic CD8 clonotypes in ibrutinib-treated CLL. Study-level points and caveats: The clonality rise at ibrutinib response reflected private clonotype expansion.

TCRdb's table, derived via immunoSEQ multiplex PCR, lists solely in-frame clones and lacks some. The sample holds approximately 57,000 clones; 45% to 70% are singletons and the top ten take about a fifth. For this clone: Its specificity is unknown.

The germline V gene encodes CDR1 GTSNPN and CDR2 SVGIG (reference sequence). The CDR3 extends over 13 amino acids. After removal of 8 bases from V and 5 bases from J, the junction contained 11 bases not matched to a gene. The chain has TRBV30 and TRBJ1-1, with TRBD1 matching over 7 bases. The source of this sequence is a human donor with chronic lymphocytic leukemia. Specimen: PBMCs, collected after 24 months of ibrutinib treatment. DNA for the CDR3: TGTGCCGGAAACAGGGGTCCGGTGACTGAAGCTTTCTTT. It translates to CAGNRGPVTEAFF.